The source of this TCR beta chain is a study of beta chain features in type 1 diabetes. Turning to this clone: Its matching antigen is unknown.

Whole-study findings and limits: PCR might show a preference for shorter templates, equally across patients and controls. In comparison with healthy donors, patients had naive, central memory and Treg TCRB repertoires that appeared more similar. The study found moderately but significantly shorter TCRB CDR3s in all four CD4+ subsets of Type 1 diabetes patients. Fewer junction insertions and more nucleotide deletions appeared in type 1 diabetes patients.

Germline-derived CDR1 and CDR2 are SEHNR and FQNEAQ (reference sequence). The CDR3 sequence is 14 residues long. Trimming stripped 1 base from V and 9 bases from J, with 16 bases between. All of the isolated RNA was reverse transcribed, so expressed TCRB transcripts were sequenced. Method: immunoSEQ multiplex PCR; TCRdb's copy keeps in-frame clones and lacks some. The data show 300,000 to 400,000 clones, roughly 14% seen once. Sequenced: naive CD4+ T cells from blood. The chain combines TRBV7-9 with TRBJ2-7; TRBD1 is a possible D gene (6 bases). The receptor's source is a woman aged 18-29 years with type 1 diabetes. The CDR3 loop reads CASSLGRGGDTQYF. CDR3 DNA: TGTGCCAGCAGCTTAGGCCGTGGGGGCGACACGCAGTACTTC. Combining the CDR3 with reference TRBV7-9 and TRBJ2-7 gives the whole variable domain DTGVSQNPRHKITKRGQNVTFRCDPISEHNRLYWYRQTLGQGPEFLTYFQNEAQLEKSRLLSDRFSAERPKGSFSTLEIQRTEQGDSAMYLCASSLGRGGDTQYFGPGTRLTVT.